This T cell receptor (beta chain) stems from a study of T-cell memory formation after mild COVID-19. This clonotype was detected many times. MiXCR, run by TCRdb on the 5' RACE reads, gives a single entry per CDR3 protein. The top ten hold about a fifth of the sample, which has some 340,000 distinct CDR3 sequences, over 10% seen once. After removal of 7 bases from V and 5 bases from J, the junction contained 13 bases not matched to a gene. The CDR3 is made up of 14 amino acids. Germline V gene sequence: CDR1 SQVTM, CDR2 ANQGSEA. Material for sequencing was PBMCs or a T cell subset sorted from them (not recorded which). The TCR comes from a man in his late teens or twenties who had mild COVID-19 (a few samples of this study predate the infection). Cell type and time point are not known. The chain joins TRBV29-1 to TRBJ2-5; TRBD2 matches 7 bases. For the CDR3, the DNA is TGCAGCGCTTCGACTAGCCAGATCCACGAGACCCAGTACTTC. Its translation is CSASTSQIHETQYF.